Listed below are T cell receptor beta chains from one sample, sequenced in a study of T cells after yellow fever vaccination. TCRdb analysed the 5' RACE reads with MiXCR anew, one entry per CDR3 protein. The repertoire holds 150,000 to 200,000 distinct CDR3 sequences, with approximately 10% as singletons. The specimen was CD8+ T cells sorted from PBMCs, collected 15 days after the yellow fever booster vaccination. The receptor source for this set is a man aged 18 to 30 who received the YFV17D yellow fever vaccine. The CDR3 runs from the conserved cysteine through the conserved F or W. D genes are given only for firm matches. A clone size is listed for some rows: how often the clone was seen (once, few, many), or a class if it is expanded.

>few|-|TRBV10-3|TRBJ1-2
TGTGCCTTCTGGATTCGCGAGGGCTACACCTTC
CAFWIREGYTF
>few|TRBD2|TRBV24-1|TRBJ2-6
TGTGCCACCCAGGAGCGGGGTCGCTCTGGGGCCAACGTCCTGACTTTC
CATQERGRSGANVLTF
>few|-|TRBV21-1|TRBJ2-5
TGTGCCATCCTGGGACAGAGGGACCAAGAGACCCAGTACTTC
CAILGQRDQETQYF
>few|-|TRBV29-1|TRBJ2-1
TGCAGCGTTGAATTCAGGGCCAATGAGCAGTTCTTC
CSVEFRANEQFF
>-|TRBD1|TRBV5-5|TRBJ2-7
TGTGCCAGCAGCGGACAGGGGAATGGCGAGCAGTACTTC
CASSGQGNGEQYF
>few|-|TRBV4-1|TRBJ1-1
TGCGCCAGCAGCCATCTTCAGGGCATTGAAGCTTTCTTT
CASSHLQGIEAFF
>-|-|TRBV6-2/TRBV6-3|TRBJ1-1
TGTGCCAGCAGTTACGCACCGAACACTGAAGCTTTCTTT
CASSYAPNTEAFF
>-|-|TRBV5-1|TRBJ1-1
TGCGCCAGTCGTCGGGACGGGGTAGCTGAAGCTTTCTTT
CASRRDGVAEAFF
>few|TRBD2|TRBV20-1|TRBJ2-1
TGCAGTGCTAGAGATTCGGGGGGCTCCTACAATGAGCAGTTCTTC
CSARDSGGSYNEQFF
>-|-|TRBV29-1|TRBJ2-5
TGCAGCGTTGAGACCCAGTACTTC
CSVETQYF
>-|-|TRBV14|TRBJ2-7
TGTGCCAGCAGCCCCCGGGGCTTCAGCTCCTACGAGCAGTACTTC
CASSPRGFSSYEQYF
>many|-|TRBV7-8|TRBJ2-5
TGTGCCAGCAGCTTAAGGGGACCCCGGACCCAGTACTTC
CASSLRGPRTQYF
>-|TRBD1|TRBV10-3|TRBJ2-3
TGTGCCATCAGTGGGACAGGGGACACAGATACGCAGTATTTT
CAISGTGDTDTQYF
>-|TRBD2|TRBV4-1|TRBJ2-3
TGCGCCAGCAGCCAAAAATCTAGCGGGGGCCGCACAGATACGCAGTATTTT
CASSQKSSGGRTDTQYF
>few|TRBD2|TRBV7-3|TRBJ2-3
TGTGCCAGCAGTCGACTAGCGGGGGGCGATACGCAGTATTTT
CASSRLAGGDTQYF
>-|-|TRBV28|TRBJ2-6
TGTGCCAGCTATCCCTTGGGTGGGGCCAACGTCCTGACTTTC
CASYPLGGANVLTF
>few|-|TRBV12-3/TRBV12-4|TRBJ2-2
TGTGCCAGCAGACCTAGGCCCGGGACACCTACAGGGTGGGAGCTGTTTTTT
CASRPRPGTPTGWELFF
>many|-|TRBV25-1|TRBJ2-3
TGTGCCAGCACCGTTAAGGGGACCCTAGAGGACGATACGCAGTATTTT
CASTVKGTLEDDTQYF
>few|-|TRBV27|TRBJ1-2
TGTGCCACCTCGACAGGCGATCTCTATGGCTACACCTTC
CATSTGDLYGYTF
>-|TRBD1|TRBV6-6|TRBJ2-2
TGTGCCAGCAGCCCAGGGGGCAGGGATAGGGCCGGGGAGCTGTTTTTT
CASSPGGRDRAGELFF
>-|-|TRBV15|TRBJ2-5
TGTGCCACCAGCAGAGATAGGGACGGCGGGGTCTACCAAGAGACCCAGTACTTC
CATSRDRDGGVYQETQYF
>few|-|TRBV7-9|TRBJ1-2
TGTGCCAGCAGCTCACCGAGCACGGTGGAAGTGGGCTACACCTTC
CASSSPSTVEVGYTF
>-|-|TRBV7-9|TRBJ2-2
TGTGCCAGCAGCTCGGACAGGAACACCGGGGAGCTGTTTTTT
CASSSDRNTGELFF
>few|TRBD1|TRBV18|TRBJ2-1
TGTGCCAGCTCACCAATCCGGACAGGGCACGATGAGCAGTTCTTC
CASSPIRTGHDEQFF
>-|-|TRBV5-6|TRBJ2-3
TGTGCCAGCAGCCTTGGCCTAACGGGGTTATTCACAGATACGCAGTATTTT
CASSLGLTGLFTDTQYF
>few|-|TRBV20-1|TRBJ2-7
TGCAGTGCCCTTGGGCGGTTAGACTACGAGCAGTACTTC
CSALGRLDYEQYF
>few|-|TRBV7-9|TRBJ2-3
TGTGCCAGCGAGATCCTAGGTACAGATACGCAGTATTTT
CASEILGTDTQYF
>-|-|TRBV9|TRBJ2-2
TGTGCCAGCAGCGCCCGTGGGGTGGTGAACACCGGGGAGCTGTTTTTT
CASSARGVVNTGELFF
>-|-|TRBV6-6|TRBJ1-3
TGTGCCAGCAGAGAGACAGGCTCTGGAAACACCATATATTTT
CASRETGSGNTIYF
>few|-|TRBV7-9|TRBJ2-3
TGTGCCAGCAGCTTGCCAGGCAGCACAGATACGCAGTATTTT
CASSLPGSTDTQYF
>many|TRBD2|TRBV11-2|TRBJ2-5
TGTGCCAGCAGCTTAGGAGCGGGGGGCACCCAGTACTTC
CASSLGAGGTQYF
>-|-|TRBV29-1|TRBJ2-7
TGCAGCGTAGCTGACTACTACGAGCAGTACTTC
CSVADYYEQYF
>-|-|TRBV5-1|TRBJ2-5
TGCGCCAGCAGCTTGGTTCCGGGGGAAGAGACCCAGTACTTC
CASSLVPGEETQYF
>-|-|TRBV5-6|TRBJ1-5
TGTGCCAGCAGCTTCAGGGTTCATGGTGAGCCCCAGCATTTT
CASSFRVHGEPQHF
>-|-|TRBV5-1|TRBJ1-1
TGCGCCAGCAAACTCCGGGACGGTACACTAGAAGCTTTCTTT
CASKLRDGTLEAFF
>few|-|TRBV7-6|TRBJ2-3
TGTGCCAGCAGCTCACCGACACTTGCCTCCACAGATACGCAGTATTTT
CASSSPTLASTDTQYF
>few|-|TRBV4-2|TRBJ2-2
TGTGCCAGCAGCCAAGTGTTGTACAGGGTCGACACCGGGGAGCTGTTTTTT
CASSQVLYRVDTGELFF
>-|TRBD1|TRBV28|TRBJ2-5
TGTGCCAGCAGACACCAACAGGGGATGATGGAGACCCAGTACTTC
CASRHQQGMMETQYF
>few|-|TRBV5-4|TRBJ1-4
TGTGCCAGCAGCATTTTGACAAGCACTAACGAAAAACTGTTTTTT
CASSILTSTNEKLFF
>-|-|TRBV4-1|TRBJ1-1
TGCGCCAGCAGCCAAGATCCCGGCTTTCAGGCTGAAGCTTTCTTT
CASSQDPGFQAEAFF
>few|-|TRBV12-3/TRBV12-4|TRBJ1-1
TGTGCCAGCAGTGGGTTTGGGGGGGTGACTGAAGCTTTCTTT
CASSGFGGVTEAFF
>many|TRBD1|TRBV20-1|TRBJ2-3
TGCAGTGCCACAAGACAGGGGATGGGCGCAGATACGCAGTATTTT
CSATRQGMGADTQYF
>few|-|TRBV25-1|TRBJ2-5
TGTGCCAGCAGTGCCCCGGGACTGCTCCCGGGGACCCAGTACTTC
CASSAPGLLPGTQYF
>few|-|TRBV4-1|TRBJ1-3
TGCGCCAGCAGCCAGGGGAGGAAAGTCTCTGGAAACACCATATATTTT
CASSQGRKVSGNTIYF
>-|-|TRBV27|TRBJ2-3
TGTGCCAGCAGTTTATGGGCTAGCCAGAGCACAGATACGCAGTATTTT
CASSLWASQSTDTQYF
>-|-|TRBV7-9|TRBJ2-3
TGTGCCAGCAGCCGGACTATAACTAGCACAGATACGCAGTATTTT
CASSRTITSTDTQYF
>-|TRBD1|TRBV27|TRBJ1-2
TGTGCCAGCAGTTCCCATGGACAGGGGGGGAAGATTAACTATGGCTACACCTTC
CASSSHGQGGKINYGYTF
>few|-|TRBV6-5|TRBJ1-1
TGTGCCAGCAGGATAGGGGCGAACACTGAAGCTTTCTTT
CASRIGANTEAFF
>few|-|TRBV27|TRBJ2-1
TGTGCCAGCACCGATCGTGGCTCCTACAATGAGCAGTTCTTC
CASTDRGSYNEQFF
>few|-|TRBV20-1|TRBJ2-1
TGCAGTGCTGACGGGGGGCGCATCTACAATGAGCAGTTCTTC
CSADGGRIYNEQFF
>-|-|TRBV6-5|TRBJ2-3
TGTGCCAGCAGTTACTCGAGGGGAGGAGACACAGATACGCAGTATTTT
CASSYSRGGDTDTQYF